Reported below is one T cell receptor beta chain. Its antigen is still unknown. Nothing much larger sits one base from this clone, and base qualities are not available. The sample originates from a study of T cell changes during pregnancy in multiple sclerosis (dated by TCRdb to between 2018 and 2020). Concerning the study at large: Changes in the T cell repertoire over the course of pregnancy were examined in this study in women with multiple sclerosis.

Trimming at the junction amounts to 4 bases on V and 1 base on J, and the germline ends lie 2 bases apart. The CDR3, from cysteine to phenylalanine, totals 11 residues. Of all the DNA, just the CDR3 is kept, 33 bases in frame from base 1. CDR1 SGHNT and CDR2 YENEEA were looked up in the germline V gene. Library generation was performed with the immunoSEQ multiplex PCR assay. Here the immuneACCESS table is served through TCRdb, limited to in-frame sequences with V and J called. Missing clones are a known gap in these copies; in checked studies unresolved V genes cover under half, and the rest lacks a known reason. The table for this sample lists under 60,000 clones; about 91% of them were counted only once. Jointly, the top ten make up around 0.4% of the sample.

Recombination connected TRBV11-3 to TRBJ2-7; no D gene call is confident. Sequencing was performed on CD4+ T cells from peripheral blood mononuclear cells, taken in the second trimester of pregnancy. This TCR came from a female donor in good health, enrolled as a control in a pregnancy study. The nucleotide sequence is given as TGTGCCAGCAGCTCGTCCTACGAGCAGTACTTC. It translates to CASSSSYEQYF.